One and the same sample provided the 5 T cell receptor beta chains below, sequenced in a study of regulatory T cells in long-lasting Graves disease. The time point denotes: newly diagnosed GD, antithyroid drugs for less than 3 months. The TCR library was made from RNA that had been extracted from PBMCs in TRIzol. Library construction for TCR beta used iRepertoire HTBI primers and Arm-PCR of CDR3 regions. TCRdb itself ran the multiplex PCR reads through MiXCR, one entry per CDR3 protein. Of about 610,000 distinct CDR3 sequences listed, more than 15% are singletons. The sample was also reused in another study, on T cells in Graves' hyperthyroidism and ophthalmopathy.

The specimen comprised peripheral blood mononuclear cells (PBMCs), sampled at new diagnosis, from a patient treated with antithyroid drugs. The origin of the receptors is a young man with Graves disease.

This clonotype was recorded a few times. Here the CDR3 DNA reads TGTGCCAGCAGGCCGGACTTTAGCACAGATACGCAGTATTTT. Translated, it gives CASRPDFSTDTQYF. V and J are TRBV6-1 and TRBJ2-3, with D possibly TRBD2 on 5 matching bases. The V and J ends lost 6 bases and 0 bases respectively, with 10 bases between them. The CDR3 covers 14 residues. Germline CDR1 MNHNS, CDR2 SASEGT.

V is TRBV12-3 or TRBV12-4 and J is TRBJ2-2, with D maybe TRBD1 (5 bases). V gave up 2 bases and J gave up 7 bases, with 11 bases separating them. CDR3 length: 14 residues. Here the CDR3 DNA reads TGTGCCAGCAGTTTAATTCAGGGAATCGGGGAGCTGTTTTTT. Its translation: CASSLIQGIGELFF.

This rearrangement joins TRBV9 to TRBJ2-1; D ambiguous. This CDR3 comprises 13 residues. Germline CDR1 and CDR2: SGDLS and YYNGEE. V was cut by 0 bases and J by 8 bases, with 9 bases left in between. The CDR3: CASSVAFRDEQFF. CDR3 DNA: TGTGCCAGCAGCGTAGCCTTCCGAGATGAGCAGTTCTTC.

This clonotype was found many times. The chain carries TRBV12-3 or TRBV12-4 and TRBJ2-7; maybe TRBD2 (5 bases). This CDR3 spans 15 amino acids. Trimming stripped 8 bases from V and 5 bases from J, with 22 bases between. As DNA, the CDR3 is TGTGCCAGCTCGCGGCGGTCCGGGGTCGGCGACGAGCAGTACTTC. Translating gives CASSRRSGVGDEQYF.

This clonotype was detected many times. The rearrangement uses TRBV11-2 and TRBJ2-3; 15 positions agree with TRBD2. This CDR3 is 16 amino acids long. Germline V gene sequence: CDR1 SGHAT, CDR2 FQNNGV. With 5 bases clipped from V and 7 bases from J, the junction kept 7 bases outside the gene matches. This chain's CDR3 is CASSPRTSGRAHTQYF. As DNA, the CDR3 is TGTGCCAGCAGCCCCAGGACTAGCGGGAGGGCACATACGCAGTATTTT.